Below are 7 T cell receptor beta chains sequenced from a single sample in a study of blood T cells in healthy people across ages. Sample-barcoded 5' priming and a J-beta primer mix drove a second PCR of roughly 7 to 11 cycles. Each CDR3 protein is one row after TCRdb ran MiXCR on the 5' RACE reads. The sample gives around 900,000 distinct CDR3 sequences, around 26% of which show up once; roughly 17% is in the top ten. Sample: blood. The receptors derive from an elderly woman in good health.

The V call is TRBV4-1, the J call TRBJ1-4, with D unclear. Trimming took 3 bases from V and 3 from J, leaving 8 bases between them. This CDR3 has 14 amino acids. Germline V lookup: CDR1 MGHRA, CDR2 YSYEKL. CDR3 sequence (DNA): TGCGCCAGCAGCCACCCACCGTCTAATGAAAAACTGTTTTTT. Residues: CASSHPPSNEKLFF.

As to this clonotype: A clone one base away is much larger, so this may be a read error. The J gene is TRBJ2-1, the V gene TRBV6-6, with D maybe TRBD2 (6 bases). The CDR3 has 16 amino acids. From germline, CDR1 is MNHNY and CDR2 SVGAGI (reference sequence). CDR3 sequence reads: CASSSSRGSSYNEQVF. CDR3 sequence (DNA): TGTGCCAGCAGTTCCTCACGGGGGAGCTCCTACAATGAGCAGGTCTTC.

This clonotype came up a few times. The chain combines TRBV30 with TRBJ1-2; 7 bases align to TRBD1. The CDR3 loop spans 15 amino acids. The V gene end was trimmed by 0 bases and the J gene end by 4 bases; junction bases not matched to a gene: 8. CDR1 and CDR2 from the germline V gene are GTSNPN and SVGIG (reference sequence). DNA of the CDR3: TGTGCCTGGAGTGTTGTTTCGCAGGGGGGCTATGGCTACACCTTC. It specifies CAWSVVSQGGYGYTF.

This chain uses TRBV29-1 with TRBJ2-1; 8 positions agree with TRBD2. Germline CDR1 reads SQVTM; CDR2 reads ANQGSEA. The CDR3 totals 17 residues. With V trimmed by 0 bases and J by 4 bases, 11 bases remained unmatched. The CDR3 loop reads CSVEDLVSTSAYNEQFF. For the CDR3, the DNA is TGCAGCGTTGAAGATCTGGTTTCGACTAGCGCTTACAATGAGCAGTTCTTC.

This clonotype was seen a handful of times. The junction departs from the called germline gene at one end, perhaps through a read error. V is TRBV4-2 and J is TRBJ2-3, with D possibly called TRBD1 or TRBD2 (6 bases each). Germline loops: CDR1 LGHNA, CDR2 YNFKEQ. The CDR3 covers 15 residues. In DNA, the CDR3 is TGTGCCAGCAGCCAAGATACTTCGGGGGCAGATGCGCAGTATTTT. It is translated as CASSQDTSGADAQYF.

As for this clonotype: The junction does not match germline at one end; this may be a read error. The V gene is TRBV11-2, the J gene TRBJ1-5, with D maybe TRBD1 (6 bases). The CDR3 loop spans 15 amino acids. Germline CDR1 SGHAT, CDR2 FQNNGV. The CDR3 coding sequence is TGTGTCAGCAGCTTAGAAAGGGACATATATCAGCCCCAGCATTTT. Its translation is CVSSLERDIYQPQHF.

The table lists this clonotype with many counts. The chain has TRBV7-2 and TRBJ1-4; D is unclear. Germline-derived CDR1 and CDR2 are SGHTA and FQGNSA. Trimming removed 1 base at V and 3 bases at J, with 6 bases between. CDR3 length: 14 residues. The CDR3 bases are TGTGCCAGCAGCTTAGGAGGGTCTAATGAAAAACTGTTTTTT. Amino acids: CASSLGGSNEKLFF. Looking up the rest from reference TRBV7-2 and TRBJ1-4 gives the full variable domain: GAGVSQSPSNKVTEKGKDVELRCDPISGHTALYWYRQSLGQGLEFLIYFQGNSAPDKSGLPSDRFSAERTGGSVSTLTIQRTQQEDSAVYLCASSLGGSNEKLFFGSGTQLSVL.